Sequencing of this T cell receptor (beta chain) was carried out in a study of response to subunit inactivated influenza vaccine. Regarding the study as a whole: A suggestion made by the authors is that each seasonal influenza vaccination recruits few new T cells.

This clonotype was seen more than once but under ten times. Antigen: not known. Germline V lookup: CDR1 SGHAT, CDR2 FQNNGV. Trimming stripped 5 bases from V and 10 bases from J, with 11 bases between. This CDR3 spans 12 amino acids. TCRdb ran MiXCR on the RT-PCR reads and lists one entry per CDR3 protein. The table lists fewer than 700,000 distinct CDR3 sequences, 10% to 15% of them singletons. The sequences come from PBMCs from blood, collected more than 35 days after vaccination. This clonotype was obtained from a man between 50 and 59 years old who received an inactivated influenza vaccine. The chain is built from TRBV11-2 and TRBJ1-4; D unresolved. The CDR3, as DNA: TGTGCCAGCAGCCGACCTGGCGGAAAACTGTTTTTT. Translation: CASSRPGGKLFF.